Sequencing of this T cell receptor (beta chain) was carried out in a study of shared clonotypes between healthy human individuals. On the study more broadly: Plates per donor: three CD4 naive, three CD4 memory, two CD8 naive, one CD8 memory.

Concerning this clone: What it binds is not known.

General study findings and limits: Non-shared clonotypes had lower generation probabilities than those shared by all four donors.

Terminally differentiated effector memory CD45RA+ cells were excluded from the naive CD8 cells, which were CD45RO-negative and positively selected for CCR7. The healthy adult donors were HIV-negative and reported no recent acute infections or vaccinations. The authors loaded 200 ng DNA, roughly 27,000 T cell genomes, into sorted-subset replicate PCRs. Some clones are missing from TCRdb's copy, which holds only in-frame ones; the method was immunoSEQ multiplex PCR. The sample gives a few million clones, about 94% of which show up once; approximately 1.7% is in the top ten. In germline, CDR1 is MNHEY, CDR2 SMNVEV (reference sequence). V dropped 3 bases and J dropped 8; count of bases not matched to a gene: 8. The CDR3 runs to 14 residues.

The specimen was naive CD8+ T cells from PBMCs. This rearrangement joins TRBV27 to TRBJ1-2; 8 nucleotides agree with TRBD1. This TCR was sampled from a man aged 18-30 years in good health. Some clones in this sample may be carry-over from other donors' samples. For the CDR3, the DNA is TGTGCCAGCAGTTTCGTCACAGGGGGAGGGGGCTACACCTTC. Translating gives CASSFVTGGGGYTF.